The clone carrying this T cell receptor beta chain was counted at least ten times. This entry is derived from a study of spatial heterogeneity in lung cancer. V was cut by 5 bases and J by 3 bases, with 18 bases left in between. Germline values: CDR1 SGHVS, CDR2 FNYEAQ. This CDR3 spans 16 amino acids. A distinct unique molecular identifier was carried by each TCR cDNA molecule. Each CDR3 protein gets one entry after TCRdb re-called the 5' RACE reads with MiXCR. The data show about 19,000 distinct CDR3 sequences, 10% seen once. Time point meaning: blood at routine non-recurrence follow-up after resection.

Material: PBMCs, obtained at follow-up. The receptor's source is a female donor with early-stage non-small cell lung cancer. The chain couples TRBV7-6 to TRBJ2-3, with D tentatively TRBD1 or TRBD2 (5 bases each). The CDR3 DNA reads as TGTGCCAGCAGCCTCTCACCGGGACCCCCGACAGATACGCAGTATTTT. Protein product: CASSLSPGPPTDTQYF.